The 23 T cell receptor beta chains below were found in one sample sequenced in a study of T cell changes during pregnancy in multiple sclerosis. The table came from immunoSEQ multiplex PCR; TCRdb's copy has only in-frame clones and leaves some out. The table records some 60,000 clones, less than 95% of them present only once. The sequenced sample was peripheral blood, obtained after pregnancy. These receptor sequences come from a female donor in good health, enrolled as a control in a pregnancy study.

This clone was recorded a few times. The chain joins TRBV30 to TRBJ1-6, with D maybe TRBD1 (5 bases). The CDR3 is made up of 15 amino acids. The germline V gene has CDR1 GTSNPN and CDR2 SVGIG (reference sequence). Trimming took 0 bases from V and 7 from J, leaving 13 bases between them. The CDR3 here is CAWSVRQGSNSPLHF. Written as DNA, the CDR3 is TGTGCCTGGAGTGTACGGCAGGGCTCGAATTCACCCCTCCACTTT.

The gene calls are TRBV7-2 and TRBJ2-5; TRBD2 aligns across 8 bases. Per the germline V gene, CDR1 is SGHTA and CDR2 is FQGNSA. There are 18 residues in the CDR3. J gave up 4 bases and V 5 bases, and 18 bases lay outside the gene matches. In DNA form, the CDR3 reads TGTGCCAGCAGCCTACTAGCGGCCACGCATCCTGGAGTAGAGACCCAGTACTTC. Translating it yields CASSLLAATHPGVETQYF.

The chain has TRBV18 and TRBJ1-3; 7 nucleotides agree with TRBD1. Per the germline V gene, CDR1 is KGHSH and CDR2 is LQKENI. Trimming removed 2 bases from V and 0 bases from J; junction bases left unmatched: 4. The CDR3 length is 16 residues. CDR3 sequence reads: CASSPSRQGSGNTIYF. Here the CDR3 DNA reads TGTGCCAGCTCACCATCTCGACAGGGCTCTGGAAACACCATATATTTT.

The chain couples TRBV10-3 to TRBJ2-3; maybe TRBD2 (6 bases). The CDR3 spans 15 residues. Germline CDR1 is ENHRY and CDR2 is SYGVKD. V lost 2 bases and J lost 2, with 11 bases in between. CDR3: CAISEGLADTDTQYF. The CDR3 nucleotides are TGTGCCATCAGTGAGGGGTTAGCGGACACAGATACGCAGTATTTT.

This chain links TRBV7-2 with TRBJ2-7; 8 nucleotides match TRBD2. J gave up 0 bases and V 1 base, and 2 bases lay outside the gene matches. The CDR3 covers 15 residues. Germline V gene data show CDR1 as SGHTA and CDR2 as FQGNSA. The CDR3 is CASSLVSGGSYEQYF. The CDR3, as DNA: TGTGCCAGCAGCTTAGTAAGCGGGGGCTCCTACGAGCAGTACTTC.

The rearrangement links TRBV5-4 to TRBJ2-3, with 11 nucleotides matching TRBD2. The CDR3 runs 19 residues. Germline trimming cut 4 bases from V and 0 bases from J; bases unmatched to any gene: 13. The germline CDR1 and CDR2 sequences are SGHNT and YYREEE (reference sequence). This CDR3 is CASSGVFSGGAGSTDTQYF. The CDR3 DNA reads as TGTGCCAGCAGCGGAGTTTTTAGCGGGGGGGCCGGGAGCACAGATACGCAGTATTTT.

The table lists this clone with a count of one. The chain recombines TRBV7-3 with TRBJ2-1, with 13 bases fitting TRBD2. The germline V gene encodes CDR1 SGHTA and CDR2 FQGTGA. This CDR3 is built from 17 residues. V gave up 5 bases and J gave up 0 bases; unmatched junction bases: 4. CDR3 sequence reads: CASSPTSGGSSYNEQFF. The CDR3, as DNA: TGTGCCAGCAGCCCGACTAGCGGGGGGAGCTCCTACAATGAGCAGTTCTTC. Complete variable domain (other parts from reference TRBV7-3 and TRBJ2-1): GAGVSQTPSNKVTEKGKYVELRCDPISGHTALYWYRQSLGQGPEFLIYFQGTGAADDSGLPNDRFFAVRPEGSVSTLKIQRTERGDSAVYLCASSPTSGGSSYNEQFFGPGTRLTVL.

For the CDR3, the DNA is TGTGCCAGCAGTGAAAACAGGGTGGGCTCCTACGAGCAGTACTTC. It is translated as CASSENRVGSYEQYF. The chain links TRBV25-1 to TRBJ2-7, with D possibly matching TRBD1 (6 bases). The CDR3 loop spans 15 amino acids. Germline V gene sequence: CDR1 MGHDK, CDR2 SYGVNS. Trimming left V 2 bases short and J 0 bases short, with 11 bases between.

This chain links TRBV5-1 with TRBJ2-4, with D perhaps matching TRBD1 (5 bases). Germline loops: CDR1 SGHRS, CDR2 YFSETQ. V was pared by 0 bases and J by 1 base, with 5 bases between. The length of the CDR3 is 14 residues. The CDR3 loop reads CASSLDRAKNIQYF. The CDR3 DNA reads TGCGCCAGCAGCTTGGACAGGGCCAAAAACATTCAGTACTTC.

V is TRBV25-1 and J is TRBJ1-1; tentative D call: TRBD1 (6 bases). V was trimmed by 4 bases and J by 10 bases, leaving 16 bases between them. The CDR3 runs to 13 residues. The V gene's germline CDR1 is MGHDK and CDR2 SYGVNS. CDR3 sequence reads: CASSVTGTLGAFF. CDR3 in DNA: TGTGCCAGCAGTGTTACAGGGACGCTAGGAGCTTTCTTT. Looking up the rest from reference TRBV25-1 and TRBJ1-1 gives the full variable domain: EADIYQTPRYLVIGTGKKITLECSQTMGHDKMYWYQQDPGMELHLIHYSYGVNSTEKGDLSSESTVSRIRTEHFPLTLESARPSHTSQYLCASSVTGTLGAFFGQGTRLTVV.

The chain joins TRBV5-1 to TRBJ2-2, with 9 bases lining up with TRBD1. The CDR3 is made up of 14 amino acids. V shed 0 bases and J 6 bases; nucleotides not matched to a gene: 0. From germline, CDR1 is SGHRS and CDR2 YFSETQ. CDR3 region: CASSLGQGAGELFF. Here the CDR3 DNA reads TGCGCCAGCAGCTTGGGACAGGGGGCCGGGGAGCTGTTTTTT.

For the CDR3, the DNA is TGTGCCAGTAGTTCCAGGGGGGAAGGGACCTACGAGCAGTACTTC. Its protein product is CASSSRGEGTYEQYF. V gene TRBV19 combines with J gene TRBJ2-7; a weak D match, TRBD1 (7 bases). The CDR3 is made up of 15 amino acids. CDR1 and CDR2 from the germline V gene are LNHDA and SQIVND (reference sequence). Between the trimmed V and J ends, which lost 5 bases and 2 bases, there was a span of 16 bases.

This clone occurred once. The rearrangement joins TRBV7-6 to TRBJ1-1; 12 nucleotides align to TRBD1. V dropped 5 bases and J dropped 5; count of bases not matched to a gene: 6. The CDR3 is 15 residues long. Germline CDR1 and CDR2: SGHVS and FNYEAQ. The CDR3 region has the DNA TGTGCCAGCAGCATAGGGACAGGGGGCAGGACTGAAGCTTTCTTT. Its protein product is CASSIGTGGRTEAFF. Filled out from reference TRBV7-6 and TRBJ1-1, the complete variable domain reads GAGVSQSPRYKVTKRGQDVALRCDPISGHVSLYWYRQALGQGPEFLTYFNYEAQQDKSGLPNDRFSAERPEGSISTLTIQRTEQRDSAMYRCASSIGTGGRTEAFFGQGTRLTVV.

This rearrangement joins TRBV28 to TRBJ2-7, with 8 bases matching TRBD1. The length of the CDR3 is 13 residues. From germline, CDR1 is MDHEN and CDR2 SYDVKM. The V gene end was trimmed by 4 bases and the J gene end by 6 bases; junction bases not matched to a gene: 5. The CDR3 sequence is CASSSGQGSEQYF. The CDR3 coding sequence is TGTGCCAGCAGTTCCGGACAGGGCTCCGAGCAGTACTTC.

This chain uses TRBV5-8 with TRBJ1-5; TRBD1 matches 7 bases. The CDR3 is 13 amino acids. J lost 4 bases, V lost 4 bases, and 2 bases had no gene match. Germline assignment: CDR1 SGHTS and CDR2 YDEGEE. In DNA, the CDR3 is TGTGCCAGCAGCCCGGGACAGAATCAGCCCCAGCATTTT. This translates into CASSPGQNQPQHF.

The CDR3 sequence: CASRRYKEYGYTF. The CDR3 bases are TGTGCCAGCAGGCGATACAAGGAGTATGGCTACACCTTC. This rearrangement joins TRBV6-5 to TRBJ1-2; D ambiguous. V lost 6 bases, J lost 5 bases, and 13 bases lay in between. The CDR3 is 13 residues long. Germline CDR1 MNHEY, CDR2 SVGAGI.

This clone was observed a single time. The chain carries TRBV7-3 and TRBJ2-2; 10 nucleotides align to TRBD1. Unmatched junction bases numbered 6, after V lost 0 bases and J lost 5 bases. CDR3 size: 17 residues. Germline loops: CDR1 SGHTA, CDR2 FQGTGA. Here the CDR3 reads CASSLTWDRGRTGELFF. In DNA form, the CDR3 reads TGTGCCAGCAGCTTAACGTGGGACAGGGGAAGAACCGGGGAGCTGTTTTTT.

V gene TRBV7-6 combines with J gene TRBJ2-7; no definite D call. The V and J ends lost 2 bases and 0 bases respectively, with 8 bases between them. Germline V gene sequence: CDR1 SGHVS, CDR2 FNYEAQ. The CDR3 contains 14 residues. CDR3 DNA sequence: TGTGCCAGCAGCTTATCGTCCAGCTCCTACGAGCAGTACTTC. Residues: CASSLSSSSYEQYF.

The chain recombines TRBV18 with TRBJ1-4, with D possibly matching TRBD1 (5 bases). The CDR3 runs 14 residues. CDR1 and CDR2 (germline): KGHSH, LQKENI. V lost 4 bases, J lost 5 bases, and 11 bases lay in between. The CDR3 nucleotides read TGTGCCAGCTCACAGGGGATTCGGAATGAAAAACTGTTTTTT. This translates into CASSQGIRNEKLFF.

The chain joins TRBV2 to TRBJ1-3; D is uncertain. Trimming removed 6 bases at V and 3 bases at J, with 12 bases between. This CDR3 spans 14 amino acids. Germline V gene lookup returns CDR1 SNHLY and CDR2 FYNNEI. The CDR3 is CASSGRAGGNTIYF. CDR3 nucleotide sequence: TGTGCCAGCAGCGGGCGGGCTGGTGGAAACACCATATATTTT.

J is TRBJ2-4 and V is TRBV27, with TRBD1 matching 8 bases. CDR1 is MNHEY, CDR2 SMNVEV, per germline (reference sequence). The V segment lost 4 bases and the J segment 8 bases; nucleotides outside the gene matches: 28. The CDR3 is 21 amino acids. CDR3 DNA: TGTGCCAGCAGTTCTCTGGTCGGGGGCAGGGGGCGTGGGCCGTCAAGGGACATTCAGTACTTC. Its protein is CASSSLVGGRGRGPSRDIQYF.

The chain joins TRBV5-1 to TRBJ2-5; 10 bases map to TRBD1. The germline gives CDR1 SGHRS, CDR2 YFSETQ. The ends lost 3 bases at V and 3 bases at J; junction bases unmatched: 5. This CDR3 contains 15 residues. The CDR3 nucleotides are TGCGCCAGCAGCTCGACAGGGGGCCGAGAAGAGACCCAGTACTTC. Translation: CASSSTGGREETQYF.

The chain recombines TRBV19 with TRBJ1-2; D might be TRBD1 (6 bases). The V and J ends lost 3 bases and 8 bases respectively, with 10 bases between them. The length of the CDR3 is 12 residues. In germline, CDR1 is LNHDA, CDR2 SQIVND (reference sequence). CDR3 amino acids: CASSMGARGYTF. DNA for the CDR3: TGTGCCAGTAGTATGGGGGCACGAGGCTACACCTTC.